This T cell receptor (beta chain) was captured by sequencing in a study of Ad26.COV2.S vaccination and SARS-CoV-2 variants. General study findings and limits: Researchers reported similar non-spike TCR breadth in vaccine and placebo recipients. The authors reported substantial breadth in spike-specific CD8+ and CD4+ T cell responses after vaccination.

Treatment of the sample: some 20 received Ad26.COV2.S at low or high dose, single or two shots; about five received placebo; per-sample allocation not given. Sample collection was performed on day 63 after the first vaccine or placebo injection. An adult aged 18-55 years in Boston served as the donor. Sequenced by immunoSEQ multiplex PCR; TCRdb stores in-frame clones only, minus some. This sample has hundreds of thousands of clones, with approximately 86% found just once. About this clone itself: Its antigen is not known.

CDR1 and CDR2 from the germline V gene are SGDLS and YYNGEE. V shed 5 bases, J shed 5 bases, and the junction held 6 bases outside the gene matches. This CDR3 contains 14 residues. This specimen consisted of peripheral blood, obtained in a trial of Ad26.COV2.S vaccine versus placebo. The TCR sequence derives from a person between 18 and 65 years old who received the Ad26.COV2.S COVID-19 vaccine or a placebo. The J gene is TRBJ2-2, the V gene TRBV9; TRBD1 matches 7 bases. The CDR3 region has the DNA TGTGCCAGCAGGGCGCCAGGGGGTACCGGGGAGCTGTTTTTT. Protein product: CASRAPGGTGELFF.